This T cell receptor (beta chain) was captured by sequencing in a study of graft-versus-host responses after intestinal transplantation. Background on the study: Among the recipients, transplants were multivisceral, liver-intestinal, or isolated intestinal. General study results and limits: With peak circulating GvH clone levels came an association with early post-transplant HvG declines. Allografts of patients with graft-donor T cell macrochimerism showed high graft-versus-host to host-versus-graft clone ratios.

Irradiated stimulators labeled with violet dye, some 200,000 in number, were plated with some 200,000 CFSE-labeled responders. This clone is medium-sized (0.01 to 0.1%) in the sample. Profiling relied on immunoSEQ multiplex PCR, and the TCRdb table lists in-frame clones only, not all of them. The repertoire holds 8,500 to 11,000 clones, with roughly 38% as singletons. Germline V gene lookup returns CDR1 MDHEN and CDR2 SYDVKM. CDR3 length equals 12 residues. V gave up 6 bases and J gave up 2 bases, with 8 bases separating them. The J gene is TRBJ2-7, the V gene TRBV28; D unclear. The sequence was collected from a human patient who received an intestinal transplant. The sample in question was alloreactive CD8+ T cells from a mixed lymphocyte reaction culture, obtained before intestinal transplant. Described subset: CFSE-low proliferating T cells sorted from roughly 6-day pre-transplant mixed lymphocyte reaction (GvH or HvG direction). CDR3 in amino acids: CASSINTYEQYF. The CDR3 DNA follows: TGTGCCAGCAGCATAAACACCTACGAGCAGTACTTC.